These T cell receptor beta chains were read from a single sample in a study of CD8+ T cells in alopecia areata. Sequenced by immunoSEQ multiplex PCR; TCRdb stores in-frame clones only, minus some. The repertoire holds more than 90,000 clones, with roughly 50% as singletons. Source: CD8+ T cells sorted from blood, taken at week 24, from a patient treated with tofacitinib. Source of these receptors: a human donor with alopecia areata. Each CDR3 is given with its conserved first and last residue.

len	v_gene	CDR3aa
16	TRBV30	CAWSVYGTDYNSPLHF
15	TRBV4-1	CASSQGITWNTEAFF
13	TRBV4-3	CASSQGRRGEQYF
17	TRBV2	CAVPESGGARITGELFF
16	TRBV11-3	CASSFSGGDIPGELFF
16	TRBV27	CASSYRDSLNTGELFF
14	TRBV30	CAWSPRGGRGEAFF
11	TRBV30	CAWSVGETQYF
12	TRBV29-1	CSVEESTGELFF
14	TRBV2	CASRKQGRQTEAFF
13	TRBV29-1	CSVGAGKSYEQYF
14	TRBV6-5	CASTSPDRGYEQYF
12	TRBV6-5	CASSYSAGNQFF
14	TRBV7-2	CASSSWTTIYEQYF
14	TRBV10-3	CAIRDRIDTYEQYF
14	TRBV7-9	CASRRQGTTDTQYF
12	TRBV6-6	CASRGRGYEQYF
14	TRBV27	CASSFSGTNYGYTF
14	TRBV6-5	CASSVNRGLYEQYF
16	TRBV4-3	CASSPQGERSSYEQYF
16	TRBV18	CASSPESSYSNQPQHF
10	TRBV20-1	CSASENTQYF
14	TRBV6-1	CATTGTGEVETQYF
13	TRBV29-1	CSVEADRREKAFF
13	TRBV25-1	CASSSGLRETQYF
17	TRBV9	CASSVEASGGLDETQYF
13	TRBV9	CASSVGGAYGYTF
14	TRBV4-1	CASSQATGFQPQHF
15	TRBV11-2	CASSFEGTMNTEAFF
14	TRBV5-1	CASSLARDPETQYF
16	TRBV11-2	CASSLGGPPGLDIQYF
11	TRBV27	CASSSSYEQYF
15	TRBV7-9	CASSPTVRGANVLTF
12	TRBV2	CASALATGELFF
15	TRBV18	CASSSFGTENTEAFF
16	TRBV14	CASSLWTGGIYNEQFF
15	TRBV9	CASSVEGQGFNEQFF
16	TRBV7-3	CASSPSSGTSDNEQFF
15	TRBV29-1	CSVEGQGEGSYEQYF
15	TRBV5-1	CASSLAQGAAYEQYF
14	TRBV14	CASSLQGVYNEQFF
14	TRBV7-6	CASSLRVGNTEAFF
14	TRBV19	CASSIGTDGDGYTF
13	TRBV5-6	CAGGYTGKGEQYF
13	TRBV13	CASSFDGTYGYTF
14	TRBV27	CASSLNPGSTEAFF
13	TRBV6-5	CASSYSEAAEAFF
16	TRBV7-9	CASSRGTPSSYNEQFF
16	TRBV7-2	CASSLVPGVDTGELFF
12	TRBV7-3	CASSLDGYGYTF
13	TRBV27	CASQQGRGQPQHF
13	TRBV29-1	CSVTGGASYEQYF
15	TRBV15	CATSRVMGVAGELFF
15	TRBV11-1	CASSLAPEGETEAFF
16	TRBV14	CASSQGLYRMNTEAFF
13	TRBV7-3	CASSPTGRTEAFF